This TCR beta chain was captured in a study of T cell changes during pregnancy in multiple sclerosis. Measured with immunoSEQ multiplex PCR; TCRdb has only the in-frame clones, and not every one. The sample shows just under 35,000 clones, approximately 90% of them seen only once. The CDR3 covers 18 residues. The J segment lost 0 bases and the V segment lost 5 bases, leaving 14 bases of the junction unmatched. Germline V gene data show CDR1 as SGHTA and CDR2 as FQGTGA. The receptor was isolated from a female donor in good health, enrolled as a control in a pregnancy study. The input for sequencing was peripheral blood, taken in the second trimester of pregnancy. J is TRBJ1-1 and V is TRBV7-3, with TRBD1 matching over 8 bases. The CDR3 region has the DNA TGTGCCAGCAGCCCTTTACCGAGGACAGGGAACATGAACACTGAAGCTTTCTTT. Its translation is CASSPLPRTGNMNTEAFF.